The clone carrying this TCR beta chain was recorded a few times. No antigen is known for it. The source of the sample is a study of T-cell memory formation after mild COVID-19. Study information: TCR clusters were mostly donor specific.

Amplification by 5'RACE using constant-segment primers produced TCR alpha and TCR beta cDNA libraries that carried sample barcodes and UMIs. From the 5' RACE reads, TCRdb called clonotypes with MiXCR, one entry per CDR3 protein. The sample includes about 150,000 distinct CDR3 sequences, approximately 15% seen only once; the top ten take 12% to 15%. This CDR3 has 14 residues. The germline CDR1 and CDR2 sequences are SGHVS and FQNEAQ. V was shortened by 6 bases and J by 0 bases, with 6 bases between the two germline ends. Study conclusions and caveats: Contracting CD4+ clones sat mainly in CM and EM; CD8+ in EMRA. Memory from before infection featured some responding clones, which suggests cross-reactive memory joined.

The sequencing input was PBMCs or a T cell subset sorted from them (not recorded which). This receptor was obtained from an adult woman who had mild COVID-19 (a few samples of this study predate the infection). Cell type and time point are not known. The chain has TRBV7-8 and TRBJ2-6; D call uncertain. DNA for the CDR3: TGTGCCAGCAGTTTTCTCTCTGGGGCCAACGTCCTGACTTTC. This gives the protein CASSFLSGANVLTF. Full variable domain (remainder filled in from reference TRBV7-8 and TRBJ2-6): GAGVSQSPRYKVAKRGQDVALRCDPISGHVSLFWYQQALGQGPEFLTYFQNEAQLDKSGLPSDRFFAERPEGSVSTLKIQRTQQEDSAVYLCASSFLSGANVLTFGAGSRLTVL.